These 31 T cell receptor beta chains came from one sample sequenced in a study of Japanese encephalitis immunity and Zika vaccine responses. For 6 days, PBMCs labeled with CFSE were cultured with peptide pools at 0.8 to 1 ug/mL each. Proliferating CD4 T cells were sorted unfixed as live CD56-CD19-CD16-CD3+CD4+ CFSE-low cells. TCRdb re-derived calls from the 5' RACE reads in MiXCR, one entry per CDR3 protein. The sample holds about 1,700 distinct CDR3 sequences; around 5.2% are singletons and the top ten take roughly 28%. The sequencing here drew on antigen-activated CD4+ T cells from blood, cultured, taken during a Zika inactivated vaccine study. These receptors were obtained from an adult woman who received an inactivated Zika virus vaccine.

This clonotype was seen only a few times. The chain combines TRBV30 with TRBJ1-2, with a tentative D call TRBD1 (5 bases). The germline CDR1 and CDR2 sequences are GTSNPN and SVGIG (reference sequence). There are 13 residues in the CDR3. V was clipped by 1 base and J by 4 bases, with 10 bases between them. CDR3 sequence reads: CAWSGGSSYGYTF. For the CDR3, the DNA is TGTGCCTGGAGTGGGGGCAGTAGCTATGGCTACACCTTC.

This clonotype was found many times. The gene calls are TRBV6-1 and TRBJ2-5; the D is unclear. CDR1 and CDR2 (germline): MNHNS, SASEGT. There are 13 residues in the CDR3. The V gene lost 5 bases and the J gene lost 2 bases, with 9 bases spanning the gap. The CDR3 coding sequence is TGTGCCAGCAGTACGCGGAAACAAGAGACCCAGTACTTC. Its translation: CASSTRKQETQYF.

This clonotype appeared many times. V is TRBV12-3 or TRBV12-4 and J is TRBJ1-5; D may be TRBD1 (6 bases). V lost 5 bases, J lost 2 bases, and 10 bases lay in between. The CDR3 is made up of 14 amino acids. The DNA for the CDR3 is TGTGCCAGCAGTACAGGGTGGGGCAATCAGCCCCAGCATTTT. This codes for CASSTGWGNQPQHF.

By sample share, this clonotype is medium-sized. This sequence joins TRBV6-2 or TRBV6-3 and TRBJ2-2; TRBD1 is a possible D gene (6 bases). Trimming took 1 base from V and 6 from J, leaving 6 bases between them. Germline loops: CDR1 MNHEY, CDR2 SVGEGT. The CDR3 runs to 13 residues. CDR3 nucleotide sequence: TGTGCCAGCAGTTACTGGGGGCCCGGGGAGCTGTTTTTT. Translating gives CASSYWGPGELFF.

The CDR3 bases are TGTGCCAGCAGACTAGCGGGGGGGGCCGGGGAGCTGTTTTTT. As protein: CASRLAGGAGELFF. The V and J genes are TRBV9 and TRBJ2-2, with 13 positions matching TRBD2. The J segment lost 6 bases and the V segment lost 5 bases, leaving 1 base of the junction unmatched. Germline-derived CDR1 and CDR2 are SGDLS and YYNGEE. This CDR3 has 14 amino acids. The complete variable domain, with remaining parts taken from reference TRBV9 and TRBJ2-2, reads DSGVTQTPKHLITATGQRVTLRCSPRSGDLSVYWYQQSLDQGLQFLIQYYNGEERAKGNILERFSAQQFPDLHSELNLSSLELGDSALYFCASRLAGGAGELFFGEGSRLTVL.

There are a few counts of this clonotype. The chain carries TRBV2 and TRBJ2-1; D is perhaps TRBD1 (5 bases). Germline V lookup: CDR1 SNHLY, CDR2 FYNNEI. Trimming removed 5 bases from V and 2 bases from J, with 13 bases in between. The CDR3 runs 15 residues. CDR3 loop: CASSSQGLTYNEQFF. For the CDR3, the DNA is TGTGCCAGCAGTTCCCAGGGCCTCACCTACAATGAGCAGTTCTTC.

This chain links TRBV19 with TRBJ1-1; 11 bases are a match to TRBD1. This CDR3 is built from 18 residues. The V gene's germline CDR1 is LNHDA and CDR2 SQIVND (reference sequence). Unmatched junction bases numbered 14, after V lost 3 bases and J lost 5 bases. The CDR3 loop reads CASSIAGQGAFLFTEAFF. CDR3 DNA sequence: TGTGCCAGTAGTATCGCCGGACAGGGGGCATTTTTATTTACTGAAGCTTTCTTT.

This clonotype is categorized as medium-sized. The chain combines TRBV4-1 with TRBJ2-1; 9 bases are a match to TRBD1. Trimming cost V 2 bases and J 6 bases; bases outside gene matches: 8. The CDR3 sequence is 16 residues long. Germline V gene data show CDR1 as MGHRA and CDR2 as YSYEKL. The CDR3 here is CASSQRAGQGLNEQFF. In nucleotides, the CDR3 is TGCGCCAGCAGCCAACGCGCGGGACAGGGCCTCAATGAGCAGTTCTTC.

This clonotype has a handful of counts. As DNA, the CDR3 is TGTGCCAGCATCAAGTCCCGGGCGCGCACTGAAGCTTTCTTT. This sequence encodes CASIKSRARTEAFF. V gene TRBV21-1 combines with J gene TRBJ1-1; the table's D gene call, TRBD1, was not cross checked with the DNA. TRBV21-1 is given as a pseudogene. The CDR3 consists of 14 residues.

The V call is TRBV30, the J call TRBJ2-3; D might be TRBD1 or TRBD2, each matching 5 bases. CDR1 is GTSNPN, CDR2 SVGIG, per germline (reference sequence). The CDR3 is made up of 12 amino acids. V shed 7 bases and J shed 6 bases, with 14 bases lying between them. CDR3 DNA sequence: TGTGCCTTGGCCGGGACCCGCGATACGCAGTATTTT. It encodes CALAGTRDTQYF.

The V gene is TRBV12-3 or TRBV12-4, the J gene TRBJ2-6; D might be TRBD2 (5 bases). The CDR3 has 15 residues. The V and J ends lost 3 bases and 4 bases respectively, with 10 bases between them. The CDR3 DNA follows: TGTGCCAGCAGTTTCGGGGTAACCGGGGCCAACGTCCTGACTTTC. Protein sequence: CASSFGVTGANVLTF.

The gene calls are TRBV6-5 and TRBJ1-1; TRBD1 is a possible D gene (5 bases). Germline lookup yields CDR1 MNHEY and CDR2 SVGAGI. V was pared by 5 bases and J by 4 bases, with 20 bases between. The CDR3 loop spans 16 amino acids. The CDR3 spells CASSPHARDRSTEAFF. CDR3 nucleotide sequence: TGTGCCAGCAGTCCCCATGCGAGGGACCGTAGCACTGAAGCTTTCTTT.

Only a few counts were recorded for this clonotype. The chain has TRBV7-2 and TRBJ1-6, with a tentative D call TRBD1 (5 bases). The CDR3 is 15 amino acids. The V and J ends lost 1 base and 10 bases respectively, with 14 bases between them. Germline CDR1 SGHTA, CDR2 FQGNSA. CDR3 sequence (DNA): TGTGCCAGCAGCTTAGTTCAGGGAAGAGGATCACCCCTCCACTTT. It is translated as CASSLVQGRGSPLHF. Full variable domain (remainder filled in from reference TRBV7-2 and TRBJ1-6): GAGVSQSPSNKVTEKGKDVELRCDPISGHTALYWYRQSLGQGLEFLIYFQGNSAPDKSGLPSDRFSAERTGGSVSTLTIQRTQQEDSAVYLCASSLVQGRGSPLHFGNGTRLTVT.

This clonotype was picked up a small number of times. V and J are TRBV7-2 and TRBJ2-3; D is perhaps TRBD1 or TRBD2 (5 bases each). CDR3 size: 14 residues. Per the germline V gene, CDR1 is SGHTA and CDR2 is FQGNSA. V shed 4 bases and J shed 2 bases, with 10 bases lying between them. CDR3 residues: CASSWDGNTDTQYF. In nucleotides, the CDR3 is TGTGCCAGCAGCTGGGACGGTAACACAGATACGCAGTATTTT.

This clonotype appeared many times. The chain couples TRBV6-5 to TRBJ1-6; D unresolved. Trimming removed 2 bases at V and 12 bases at J, with 14 bases between. This CDR3 has 14 residues. From germline, CDR1 is MNHEY and CDR2 SVGAGI. CDR3 coding DNA: TGTGCCAGCAGTTACGAGGGTAATTGGGAACCCCTCCACTTT. Translation gives CASSYEGNWEPLHF.

This clonotype showed up many times. The rearrangement uses TRBV6-2 or TRBV6-3 and TRBJ1-3, with D unresolved. Trimming removed 6 bases at V and 0 bases at J, with 6 bases between. This CDR3 contains 13 residues. Germline V gene lookup returns CDR1 MNHEY and CDR2 SVGEGT. DNA for the CDR3: TGTGCCAGCAGAACAAGCTCTGGAAACACCATATATTTT. Its translation is CASRTSSGNTIYF.

The chain recombines TRBV21-1 with TRBJ1-1. TRBV21-1 constitutes a pseudogene. The CDR3 consists of 12 residues. CDR3 DNA: TGTGCCAGCAGCAAAGTTGGGACTGAAGCTTTCTTT. The encoded protein is CASSKVGTEAFF.

To note about this clonotype: Given a much more abundant clone one base away, this may be a read error. The chain has TRBV10-3 and TRBJ1-1; D unclear. The CDR3 extends over 13 amino acids. The V and J ends lost 5 bases and 1 base respectively, with 8 bases between them. The V gene's germline CDR1 is ENHRY and CDR2 SYGVKD. CDR3 protein: CAISFSWNTEAFF. CDR3 DNA sequence: TGTGCCATCAGTTTTAGTTGGAACACTGAAGCTTTCTTT.

By share, this clonotype ranks as medium-sized (0.01 to 0.1%). The chain recombines TRBV27 with TRBJ2-2; 7 nucleotides align to TRBD2. CDR3 length equals 21 residues. Germline V gene sequence: CDR1 MNHEY, CDR2 SMNVEV (reference sequence). V gave up 3 bases and J gave up 0 bases; unmatched junction bases: 19. DNA of the CDR3: TGTGCCAGCAGTTTGATTGGCAGAATACGGCCGGGACTACCGAACACCGGGGAGCTGTTTTTT. Amino acid sequence: CASSLIGRIRPGLPNTGELFF.

This clonotype has ten or more counts. The chain couples TRBV10-2 to TRBJ1-3, with D unresolved. The CDR3 totals 15 residues. The V and J ends lost 0 bases and 5 bases respectively, with 11 bases between them. Looked up from germline, CDR1 is WSHSY and CDR2 is SAAADI. CDR3 amino acids: CASSESGVIRNTIYF. DNA of the CDR3: TGCGCCAGCAGTGAGTCCGGGGTTATACGAAACACCATATATTTT.

In its sample, this clonotype ranks as medium-sized. V and J are TRBV4-3 and TRBJ2-7; the match to TRBD2 covers 8 bases. The CDR3 is 14 residues long. The V segment lost 4 bases and the J segment 4 bases; nucleotides outside the gene matches: 6. Germline-derived CDR1 and CDR2 are LGHNA and YSLEER. CDR3 DNA: TGCGCCAGCAGCCTCGCGGGGGGTACGTACGAGCAGTACTTC. Translation: CASSLAGGTYEQYF.

This clonotype is labeled as medium-sized. The chain couples TRBV3-1 to TRBJ2-7; D may be TRBD1 (6 bases). Germline lookup yields CDR1 LGHDT and CDR2 YNNKEL (reference sequence). V lost 1 base to trimming and J lost 6 bases, with 10 bases between them. This CDR3 has 13 residues. CDR3 nucleotide sequence: TGTGCCAGCAGCCAAGGCACAGGGCGCGAGCAGTACTTC. It specifies CASSQGTGREQYF.

By proportion, this clonotype is medium-sized. V gene TRBV7-2 combines with J gene TRBJ2-2; 7 bases fit TRBD2. CDR1 and CDR2 from the germline V gene are SGHTA and FQGNSA. V shed 1 base, J shed 8 bases, and the junction held 7 bases outside the gene matches. There are 15 residues in the CDR3. The CDR3 protein is CASSLVRLAGGELFF. The CDR3 DNA sequence: TGTGCCAGCAGCTTAGTGAGACTAGCTGGGGGGGAGCTGTTTTTT.

In its sample, this clonotype ranks as medium-sized. J is TRBJ2-1 and V is TRBV28; tentatively, D is TRBD1 or TRBD2 (5 bases each). This CDR3 contains 14 residues. V lost 2 bases and J 11 bases, leaving 16 bases between the germline ends. Looked up from germline, CDR1 is MDHEN and CDR2 is SYDVKM. The CDR3 bases are TGTGCCAGCAGTTTAATGGGACCGAGTCCAAAGCAGTTCTTC. It specifies CASSLMGPSPKQFF.

This clonotype was detected many times. The chain links TRBV4-3 to TRBJ1-5; D remains ambiguous. The CDR3 has 15 amino acids. Trimming shortened V by 1 base and J by 3 bases, and 10 bases separated the two germline ends. The V gene's germline CDR1 is LGHNA and CDR2 YSLEER. The DNA for the CDR3 is TGCGCCAGCAGCCAAGGGAGGGCCAACAATCAGCCCCAGCATTTT. It codes for CASSQGRANNQPQHF.

By share, this clonotype counts as large. The V call is TRBV24-1, the J call TRBJ2-5; perhaps TRBD1 as D (7 bases). The V end was cut by 2 bases, the J end by 3 bases, with 15 bases between. Germline CDR1 is KGHDR and CDR2 is SFDVKD. The CDR3 consists of 16 residues. DNA of the CDR3: TGTGCCACCAGTGATTATAGGACAGGAGGGAAAGAGACCCAGTACTTC. Translation: CATSDYRTGGKETQYF.

This clonotype is medium-sized in the sample. This rearrangement joins TRBV4-3 to TRBJ2-7; TRBD2 agrees at 13 bases. Germline lookup yields CDR1 LGHNA and CDR2 YSLEER. J lost 0 bases, V lost 0 bases, and 5 bases had no gene match. The CDR3 has 18 residues. DNA for the CDR3: TGCGCCAGCAGCCAAGATCCGACTAGCGGGGGGTCCTCCTACGAGCAGTACTTC. Translated: CASSQDPTSGGSSYEQYF.

This rearrangement joins TRBV19 to TRBJ2-1; 9 bases match TRBD2. Looked up from germline, CDR1 is LNHDA and CDR2 is SQIVND (reference sequence). J gave up 7 bases and V 7 bases, and 8 bases lay outside the gene matches. The CDR3 runs 14 residues. DNA for the CDR3: TGTGCCAGTAAAGCGGCGGGGGGGACGAATGAGCAGTTCTTC. The encoded protein is CASKAAGGTNEQFF.

This clonotype ranks as medium-sized. V and J are TRBV7-9 and TRBJ2-5; 8 bases agree with TRBD2. CDR3 length: 14 amino acids. The germline V gene has CDR1 SEHNR and CDR2 FQNEAQ (reference sequence). J lost 1 base, V lost 6 bases, and 4 bases had no gene match. The CDR3 DNA follows: TGTGCCAGCAGACCAACTAGCGGCCAAGAGACCCAGTACTTC. Translation: CASRPTSGQETQYF. The entire variable domain, with the rest obtained from reference TRBV7-9 and TRBJ2-5, is as follows: DTGVSQNPRHKITKRGQNVTFRCDPISEHNRLYWYRQTLGQGPEFLTYFQNEAQLEKSRLLSDRFSAERPKGSFSTLEIQRTEQGDSAMYLCASRPTSGQETQYFGPGTRLLVL.

This clonotype was observed a few times. A much larger clone differs from this one at a single base, so this may be a read error. The gene calls are TRBV6-5 and TRBJ2-5, with no clear D. Germline V gene data show CDR1 as MNHEY and CDR2 as SVGAGI. CDR3 size: 14 residues. Here the CDR3 reads CASGYSSGMGIQHF. The CDR3 coding sequence is TGTGCCAGCGGTTACTCGAGTGGGATGGGGATCCAGCACTTC.

Ten or more counts support this clonotype. The V gene is TRBV20-1, the J gene TRBJ2-1, with 10 positions matching TRBD2. The CDR3 sequence is 14 residues long. CDR1 is DFQATT, CDR2 SNEGSKA, per germline (reference sequence). The ends lost 2 bases at V and 10 bases at J; junction bases unmatched: 8. CDR3 amino acids: CSARSAGGSQEQFF. The CDR3, as DNA: TGCAGTGCTAGATCAGCGGGGGGGAGTCAGGAGCAGTTCTTC.